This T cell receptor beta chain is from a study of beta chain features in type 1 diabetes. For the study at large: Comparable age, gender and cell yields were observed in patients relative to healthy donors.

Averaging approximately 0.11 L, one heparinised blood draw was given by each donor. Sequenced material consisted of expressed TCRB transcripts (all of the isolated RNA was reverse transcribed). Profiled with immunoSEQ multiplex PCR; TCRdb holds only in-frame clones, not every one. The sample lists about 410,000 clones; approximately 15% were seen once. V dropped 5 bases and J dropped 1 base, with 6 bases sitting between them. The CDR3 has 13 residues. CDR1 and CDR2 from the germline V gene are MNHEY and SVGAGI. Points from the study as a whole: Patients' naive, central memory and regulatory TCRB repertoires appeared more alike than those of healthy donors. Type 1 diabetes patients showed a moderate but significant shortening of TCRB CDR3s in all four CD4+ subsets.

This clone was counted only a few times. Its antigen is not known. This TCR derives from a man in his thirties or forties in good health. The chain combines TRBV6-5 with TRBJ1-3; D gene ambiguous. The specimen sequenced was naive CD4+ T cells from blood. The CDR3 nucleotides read TGTGCCAGCAGTGACGGATCTGGAAACACCATATATTTT. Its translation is CASSDGSGNTIYF.